Described below is a single T cell receptor (beta chain) sequence and its context. Here immunoSEQ multiplex PCR was the method, and the copy in TCRdb shows in-frame clones only, minus some. The sample includes 26,000 or so clones, roughly 70% of them seen just once. This CDR3 has 14 residues. Germline V CDR1 and CDR2: SGHRS, YFSETQ. J was trimmed by 5 bases and V by 5 bases; bases with no gene match: 7. The entry originates in a study of OX40 agonist ivuxolimab in advanced cancers. Background on the study: Patients received the agonistic anti-OX40 (CD134) antibody ivuxolimab. Patients receiving dose escalation had hepatocellular carcinoma, melanoma, renal cell or head and neck cancer.

The genes are TRBV5-1 and TRBJ2-5; 9 nucleotides agree with TRBD1. The specimen was CD4+ or CD8+ T cells sorted from blood, collected in a trial of the OX40 agonist ivuxolimab. The receptor comes from an adult with an advanced solid tumor such as melanoma, head and neck, liver or kidney cancer. In DNA form, the CDR3 reads TGCGCCAGCAGTCCTGACAGGGGGATGGAGACCCAGTACTTC. Its translation is CASSPDRGMETQYF.